A single sample is the source of the 18 T cell receptor beta chains below, sequenced in a study of blood T cell repertoires in COVID-19. Here immunoSEQ multiplex PCR was the method, and the copy in TCRdb shows in-frame clones only, minus some. Found here are hundreds of thousands of clones, roughly 87% of them singletons; the top ten hold around 9.3%. Sequencing was performed on PBMCs or T cells enriched from blood (not recorded which). All receptors derive from a young woman who had recovered from COVID-19.

The V and J genes are TRBV12-3 or TRBV12-4 and TRBJ1-2; 7 bases match TRBD1. CDR3 length: 13 amino acids. Trimming took 6 bases from V and 10 from J; bases not matched to a gene: 11. The CDR3 loop is CASSRGQETYYTF. The CDR3 coding sequence is TGTGCCAGCAGCCGTGGACAGGAGACTTACTACACCTTC.

The chain links TRBV10-3 to TRBJ2-2; 11 nucleotides line up with TRBD1. This CDR3 spans 16 amino acids. Germline CDR1 ENHRY, CDR2 SYGVKD. V gave up 5 bases and J gave up 4 bases; unmatched junction bases: 6. CDR3 DNA: TGTGCCATCAGTATCGGACAGGGGGCAAGCACCGGGGAGCTGTTTTTT. Protein sequence: CAISIGQGASTGELFF.

CDR3 protein: CASSIGTTAYEQYF. CDR3 DNA sequence: TGTGCCAGTAGTATCGGGACTACGGCCTACGAGCAGTACTTC. This chain connects TRBV19 to TRBJ2-7; TRBD2 matches 7 bases. Germline assignment: CDR1 LNHDA and CDR2 SQIVND (reference sequence). The V and J ends lost 3 bases and 2 bases, in that order; junction bases with no gene match: 4. The CDR3 has 14 residues.

This chain links TRBV10-3 with TRBJ1-1, with a tentative D call TRBD1 (6 bases). The CDR3 is made up of 14 amino acids. Trimming removed 6 bases at V and 2 bases at J, with 13 bases between. In germline, CDR1 is ENHRY, CDR2 SYGVKD. This CDR3 is CAIRRVDRNTEAFF. The CDR3 nucleotides are TGTGCCATCAGGCGGGTGGACAGAAACACTGAAGCTTTCTTT.

The rearrangement links TRBV4-3 to TRBJ2-7; D possibly corresponds to TRBD2 (7 bases). Trimming stripped 3 bases from V and 2 bases from J, with 17 bases between. Germline V gene lookup returns CDR1 LGHNA and CDR2 YSLEER. This CDR3 spans 16 amino acids. The CDR3: CASSHDYRGATYEQYF. In DNA, the CDR3 is TGCGCCAGCAGCCACGACTACCGGGGGGCGACCTACGAGCAGTACTTC.

The chain carries TRBV4-3 and TRBJ1-2, with a tentative D call TRBD1 (6 bases). The CDR3 totals 16 residues. Trimming removed 4 bases at V and 5 bases at J, with 20 bases between. Per germline, CDR1 LGHNA and CDR2 YSLEER. Here the CDR3 DNA reads TGCGCCAGCAGCCCTCAATCCGGGACATTAATTTATGGCTACACCTTC. This translates into CASSPQSGTLIYGYTF.

CDR3 region: CASSETGATSYEQYF. The CDR3 DNA follows: TGTGCCAGCAGTGAGACAGGGGCAACCTCCTACGAGCAGTACTTC. The chain uses TRBV28 and TRBJ2-7, with 8 bases fitting TRBD1. V lost 5 bases, J lost 0 bases, and 6 bases stayed unmatched. This CDR3 spans 15 amino acids. Germline V gene sequence: CDR1 MDHEN, CDR2 SYDVKM.

The chain is built from TRBV28 and TRBJ1-5; TRBD1 is a possible D gene (5 bases). The CDR3 runs to 11 residues. Germline values: CDR1 MDHEN, CDR2 SYDVKM. The germline V and J ends were trimmed by 2 bases and 16 bases, with 12 bases remaining between them. CDR3 sequence (DNA): TGTGCCAGCAGTTTAGCTTCGGGGGTCCATTTT. Amino acids: CASSLASGVHF.

The rearrangement joins TRBV27 to TRBJ2-7; 7 nucleotides match TRBD2. Germline V lookup: CDR1 MNHEY, CDR2 SMNVEV (reference sequence). The CDR3 is made up of 16 amino acids. The ends lost 5 bases at V and 2 bases at J; junction bases unmatched: 12. The CDR3 spells CASSPRGGERPYEQYF. CDR3 DNA: TGTGCCAGCAGTCCGCGGGGAGGGGAGCGTCCCTACGAGCAGTACTTC.

In this sample, this clone turned up once. The chain employs TRBV5-1 and TRBJ1-5; D is ambiguous. Trimming left V 0 bases short and J 5 bases short, with 15 bases between. The CDR3 length is 16 residues. Germline loops: CDR1 SGHRS, CDR2 YFSETQ. The CDR3 nucleotides are TGCGCCAGCAGCTTGGCGCCGGGAATTGGCGATCAGCCCCAGCATTTT. It specifies CASSLAPGIGDQPQHF.

J is TRBJ1-1 and V is TRBV7-9; 7 bases are a match to TRBD1. CDR1 and CDR2 from the germline V gene are SEHNR and FQNEAQ (reference sequence). The CDR3 spans 14 residues. The V segment lost 11 bases and the J segment 2 bases; nucleotides outside the gene matches: 11. The CDR3 nucleotides are TGTGCCTATTTGCCAGGGGGATCCAACACTGAAGCTTTCTTT. Protein product: CAYLPGGSNTEAFF.

The chain carries TRBV13 and TRBJ1-4, with D possibly matching TRBD1 (5 bases). The CDR3 is made up of 15 amino acids. V was shortened by 5 bases and J by 6 bases, with 16 bases between the two germline ends. Germline CDR1 and CDR2: PRHDT and FYEKMQ (reference sequence). CDR3 amino acids: CASSARRAGDEKLFF. The CDR3 coding sequence is TGTGCCAGCAGCGCCCGCCGGGCGGGGGATGAAAAACTGTTTTTT.

The J gene is TRBJ2-7, the V gene TRBV25-1; D call uncertain. Trimming pared 1 base from V and 0 bases from J, leaving 7 bases between. Germline CDR1 is MGHDK and CDR2 is SYGVNS. CDR3 size: 14 residues. The CDR3 sequence is CASSEWANSYEQYF. CDR3 DNA sequence: TGTGCCAGCAGTGAATGGGCCAACTCCTACGAGCAGTACTTC.

This chain joins TRBV5-6 and TRBJ1-6, with D possibly matching TRBD1 (6 bases). CDR1 SGHDT and CDR2 YYEEEE come from the germline V gene. V was pared by 1 base and J by 9 bases, with 11 bases between. The CDR3 totals 14 residues. This CDR3 is CASSLWETGSPLHF. The CDR3 DNA reads as TGTGCCAGCAGCTTGTGGGAGACAGGTTCACCCCTCCACTTT. Based on the CDR3 plus reference TRBV5-6 and TRBJ1-6, the full variable domain is DAGVTQSPTHLIKTRGQQVTLRCSPKSGHDTVSWYQQALGQGPQFIFQYYEEEERQRGNFPDRFSGHQFPNYSSELNVNALLLGDSALYLCASSLWETGSPLHFGNGTRLTVT.

The chain has TRBV19 and TRBJ1-2; D perhaps matches TRBD1 (6 bases). Germline V gives CDR1 LNHDA, CDR2 SQIVND (reference sequence). The CDR3 is made up of 14 amino acids. V lost 5 bases and J 6 bases, leaving 16 bases between the germline ends. CDR3 coding DNA: TGTGCCAGTAGTGATAAACAGGGTGGCGATGGCTACACCTTC. Translating it yields CASSDKQGGDGYTF.

V and J are TRBV19 and TRBJ1-3; possible D gene TRBD1, 5 bases. From germline, CDR1 is LNHDA and CDR2 SQIVND (reference sequence). This CDR3 comprises 16 residues. The V end lost 5 bases, the J end lost 4 bases, and 18 bases lay between the germline ends. DNA for the CDR3: TGTGCCAGTAGTGACCCCCCGGGGGGGGAAGGAAACACCATATATTTT. It encodes CASSDPPGGEGNTIYF.

This clone was seen just once. DNA for the CDR3: TGTGCCAGCAGCTTAGGAGCGGGACCGACTCGGGAGCAGTACTTC. Amino acid sequence: CASSLGAGPTREQYF. The chain uses TRBV7-2 and TRBJ2-7; 7 bases agree with TRBD2. V lost 1 base and J lost 7; bases outside the gene matches: 10. From germline, CDR1 is SGHTA and CDR2 FQGNSA. The CDR3 consists of 15 residues. Full variable domain (outside the CDR3, taken from reference TRBV7-2 and TRBJ2-7): GAGVSQSPSNKVTEKGKDVELRCDPISGHTALYWYRQSLGQGLEFLIYFQGNSAPDKSGLPSDRFSAERTGGSVSTLTIQRTQQEDSAVYLCASSLGAGPTREQYFGPGTRLTVT.

The rearrangement links TRBV5-4 to TRBJ2-2; TRBD1 matches 9 bases. The CDR3 extends over 18 amino acids. With V trimmed by 4 bases and J by 8 bases, 18 bases remained unmatched. Germline values: CDR1 SGHNT, CDR2 YYREEE (reference sequence). The DNA for the CDR3 is TGTGCCAGCAGCAGAGCCACAGGGGGCGATTTGGGGATGGGGGAGCTGTTTTTT. Translation: CASSRATGGDLGMGELFF.